This TCR beta chain was profiled in a study of T cell repertoires in cytomegalovirus infection (dated by TCRdb to about 2019). As for the study more broadly: The HLA type of each donor mattered for the analysis, because public TCR beta signatures pointed to carriage of CMV infection along with the matching HLA type.

TCRdb lists the instrument as Illumina HiSeq 1500. TCRdb handled the public reads itself, with Q25 trimming in fastp and clone calling in MiXCR, and kept productive beta chains. All rows with the same CDR3 protein become a single entry with the most common DNA and genes. The sample table lists more than 650,000 distinct CDR3 sequences, 35% to 40% of them with a count of one. The ten largest make up about 2.8% of the sample. In the case of this clonotype: The target of this receptor is not known. Base qualities were left out, and no much larger clone turns up one base away.

What the authors observed across the whole study: Cumulative frequency of public TCR beta family members discriminated carriers of CMV infection plus the relevant HLA type in this cohort and an independent roughly 330-donor cohort. The ex vivo response was dominated by HLA-C-restricted CMV-specific TCR beta clonotypes, which also provided the single most frequent clonotype in two of eight donors.

This clonotype was obtained from a human donor in good health (CMV status not recorded). Some clones in this sample may be carry-over from other donors' samples. Material for sequencing was PBMCs.

CDR3 sequence: CASSQGKGYEQFF. The DNA sequence is as follows: TGCGCCAGCAGCCAAGGGAAGGGGTACGAGCAGTTCTTC. The chain was built from TRBV4-1 and TRBJ2-1, and perhaps TRBD1 as D gene, on 5 matching bases. The CDR3 measures 13 amino acids from cysteine to phenylalanine. Only the CDR3 DNA is retained, 39 bases long and in frame from the first base. Trimming removed 1 base from V and 10 bases from J, leaving 11 bases between the germline ends. The germline V gene encodes CDR1 MGHRA and CDR2 YSYEKL.